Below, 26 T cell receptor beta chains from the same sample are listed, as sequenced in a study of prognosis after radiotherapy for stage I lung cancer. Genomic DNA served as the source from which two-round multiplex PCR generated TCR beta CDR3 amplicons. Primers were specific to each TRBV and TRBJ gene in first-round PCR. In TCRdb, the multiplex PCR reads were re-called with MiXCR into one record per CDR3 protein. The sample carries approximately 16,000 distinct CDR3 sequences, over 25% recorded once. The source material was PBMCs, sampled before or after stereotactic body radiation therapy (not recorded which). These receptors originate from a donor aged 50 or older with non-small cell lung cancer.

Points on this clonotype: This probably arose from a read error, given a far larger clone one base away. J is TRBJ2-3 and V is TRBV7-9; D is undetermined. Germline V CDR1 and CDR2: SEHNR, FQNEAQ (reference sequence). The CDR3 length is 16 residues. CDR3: CASSLEQWARTDTQYF. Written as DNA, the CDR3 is TGCGCCAGCAGCTTGGAACAGTGGGCGAGAACAGATACGCAGTATTTT.

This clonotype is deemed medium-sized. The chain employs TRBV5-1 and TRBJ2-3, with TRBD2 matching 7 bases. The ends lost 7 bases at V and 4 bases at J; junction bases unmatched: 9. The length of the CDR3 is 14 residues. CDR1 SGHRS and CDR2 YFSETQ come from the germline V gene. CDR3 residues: CASAEGGVADTQYF. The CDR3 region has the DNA TGCGCCAGCGCTGAGGGAGGGGTTGCAGATACGCAGTATTTT.

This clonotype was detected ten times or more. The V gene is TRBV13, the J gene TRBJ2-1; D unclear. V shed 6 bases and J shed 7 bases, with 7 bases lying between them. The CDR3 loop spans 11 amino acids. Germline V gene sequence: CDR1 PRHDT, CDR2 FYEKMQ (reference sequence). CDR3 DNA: TGTGCCAGCAGAGCGACGAATGAGCAGTTCTTC. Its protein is CASRATNEQFF.

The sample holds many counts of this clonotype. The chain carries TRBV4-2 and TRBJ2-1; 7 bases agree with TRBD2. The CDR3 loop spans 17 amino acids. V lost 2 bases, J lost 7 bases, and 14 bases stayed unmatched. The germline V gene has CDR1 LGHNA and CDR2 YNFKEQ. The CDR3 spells CASSQRIAGEMENEQFF. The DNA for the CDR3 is TGTGCCAGCAGCCAAAGGATCGCGGGAGAGATGGAAAATGAGCAGTTCTTC.

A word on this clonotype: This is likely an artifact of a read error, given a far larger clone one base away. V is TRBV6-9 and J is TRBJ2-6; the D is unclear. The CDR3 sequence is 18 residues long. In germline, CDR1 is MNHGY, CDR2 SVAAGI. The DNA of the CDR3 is TGTGCCAGCAGTTATCAACTCTCTCGTGGCTCTTGGGCCAACGTCCTGACTTTC. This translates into CASSYQLSRGSWANVLTF.

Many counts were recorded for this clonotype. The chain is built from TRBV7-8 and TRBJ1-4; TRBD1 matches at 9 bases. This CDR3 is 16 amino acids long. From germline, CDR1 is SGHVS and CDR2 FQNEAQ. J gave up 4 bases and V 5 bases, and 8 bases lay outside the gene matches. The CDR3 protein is CASSPGWGQGNEKLFF. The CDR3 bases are TGTGCCAGCAGCCCTGGTTGGGGACAGGGTAATGAAAAACTGTTTTTT.

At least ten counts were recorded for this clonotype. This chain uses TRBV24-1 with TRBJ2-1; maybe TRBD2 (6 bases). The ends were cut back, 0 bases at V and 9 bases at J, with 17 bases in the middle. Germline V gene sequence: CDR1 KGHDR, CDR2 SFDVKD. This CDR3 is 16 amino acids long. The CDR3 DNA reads TGTGCCACCAGTGATTTGGGCCTAGGAGGGCGAGGTGAGCAGTTCTTC. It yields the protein CATSDLGLGGRGEQFF.

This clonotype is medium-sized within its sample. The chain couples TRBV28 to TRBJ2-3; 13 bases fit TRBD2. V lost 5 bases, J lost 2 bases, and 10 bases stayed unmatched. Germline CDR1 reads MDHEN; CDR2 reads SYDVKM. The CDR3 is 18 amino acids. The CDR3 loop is CASSPSGTSGTFTDTQYF. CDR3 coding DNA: TGTGCCAGCAGTCCATCAGGGACTAGCGGGACTTTCACAGATACGCAGTATTTT.

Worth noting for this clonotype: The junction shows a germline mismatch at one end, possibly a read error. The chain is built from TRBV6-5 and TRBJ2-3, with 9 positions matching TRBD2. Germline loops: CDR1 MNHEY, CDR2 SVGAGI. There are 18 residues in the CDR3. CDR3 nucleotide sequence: TGTGCCAGTAGTTACAGGAATAGCGGGAGAGGCGGCACAGATACGCAGTATTTT. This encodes CASSYRNSGRGGTDTQYF.

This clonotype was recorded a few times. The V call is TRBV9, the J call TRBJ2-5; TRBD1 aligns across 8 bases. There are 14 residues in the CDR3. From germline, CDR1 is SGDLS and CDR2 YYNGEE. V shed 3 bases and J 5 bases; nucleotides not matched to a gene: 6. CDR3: CASSAGQGWETQYF. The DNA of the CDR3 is TGTGCCAGCAGCGCAGGACAGGGCTGGGAGACCCAGTACTTC.

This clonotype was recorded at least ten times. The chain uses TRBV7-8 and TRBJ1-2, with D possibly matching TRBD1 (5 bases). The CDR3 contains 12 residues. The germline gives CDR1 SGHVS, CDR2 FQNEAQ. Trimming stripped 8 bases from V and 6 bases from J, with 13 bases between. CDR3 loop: CASGGRLDGYTF. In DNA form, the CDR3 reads TGTGCCAGCGGGGGACGTCTTGATGGCTACACCTTC.

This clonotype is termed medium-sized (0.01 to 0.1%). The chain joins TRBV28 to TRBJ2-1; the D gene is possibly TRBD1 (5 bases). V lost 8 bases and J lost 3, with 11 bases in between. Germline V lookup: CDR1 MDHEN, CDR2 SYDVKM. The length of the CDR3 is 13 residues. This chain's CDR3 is CASSQGLYNEQFF. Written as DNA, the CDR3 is TGTGCCAGCTCCCAGGGTCTCTACAATGAGCAGTTCTTC.

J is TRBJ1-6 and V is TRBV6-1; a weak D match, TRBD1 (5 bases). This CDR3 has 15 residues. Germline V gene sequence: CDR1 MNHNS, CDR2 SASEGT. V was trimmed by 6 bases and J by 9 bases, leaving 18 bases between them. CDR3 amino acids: CASSWTPIVSSPLHF. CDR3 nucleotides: TGTGCCAGCAGCTGGACACCAATCGTGAGTTCACCCCTCCACTTT.

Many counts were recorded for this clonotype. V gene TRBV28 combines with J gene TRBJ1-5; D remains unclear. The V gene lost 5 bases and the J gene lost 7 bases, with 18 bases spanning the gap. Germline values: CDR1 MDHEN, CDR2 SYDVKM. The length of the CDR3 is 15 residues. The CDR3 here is CASSPRLAGGQPQHF. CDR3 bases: TGTGCCAGCAGTCCCCGCTTGGCAGGCGGCCAGCCCCAGCATTTT.

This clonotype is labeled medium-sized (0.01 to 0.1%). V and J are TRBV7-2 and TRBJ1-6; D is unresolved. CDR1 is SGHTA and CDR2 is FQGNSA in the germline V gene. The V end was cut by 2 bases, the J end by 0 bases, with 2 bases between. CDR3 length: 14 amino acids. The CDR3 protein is CASSLHSYNSPLHF. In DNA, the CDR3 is TGTGCCAGCAGCTTACACTCCTATAATTCACCCCTCCACTTT.

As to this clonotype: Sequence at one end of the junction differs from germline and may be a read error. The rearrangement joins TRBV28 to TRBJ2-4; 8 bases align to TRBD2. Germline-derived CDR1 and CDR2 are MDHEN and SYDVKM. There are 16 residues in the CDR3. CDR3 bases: TGTGCCAGCAGTCCGGGACTAGAGGTAGCCAAAAACATTAAGTACTTC. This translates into CASSPGLEVAKNIKYF. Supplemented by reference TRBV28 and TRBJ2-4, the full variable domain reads DVKVTQSSRYLVKRTGEKVFLECVQDMDHENMFWYRQDPGLGLRLIYFSYDVKMKEKGDIPEGYSVSREKKERFSLILESASTNQTSMYLCASSPGLEVAKNIKYFGAGTRLSVL.

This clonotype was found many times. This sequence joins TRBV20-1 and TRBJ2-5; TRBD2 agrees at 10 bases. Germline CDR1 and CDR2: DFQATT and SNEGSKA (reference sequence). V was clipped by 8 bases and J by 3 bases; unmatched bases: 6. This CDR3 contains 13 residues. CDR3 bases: TGCAGTAGCCCCCTAGCGGGAGAAGAGACCCAGTACTTC. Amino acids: CSSPLAGEETQYF.

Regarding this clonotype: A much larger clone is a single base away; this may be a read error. The DNA of the CDR3 is TGCAGTGCTTCCGGGGCAGGGGGAACTGAAGCTTTCTTT. Its translation is CSASGAGGTEAFF. The V gene is TRBV20-1, the J gene TRBJ1-1, with TRBD1 identical over 7 bases. Germline-derived CDR1 and CDR2 are DFQATT and SNEGSKA (reference sequence). Losses at the gene ends were 5 bases for V and 5 bases for J; bases not matched to a gene: 8. This CDR3 is 13 amino acids long.

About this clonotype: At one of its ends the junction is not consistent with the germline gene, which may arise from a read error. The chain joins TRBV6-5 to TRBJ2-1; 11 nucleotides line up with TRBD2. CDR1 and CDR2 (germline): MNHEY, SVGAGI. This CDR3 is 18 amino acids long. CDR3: CASSYRVIAGGQYNEKFF. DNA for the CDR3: TGTGCCAGCAGTTACAGGGTAATAGCGGGAGGGCAGTACAATGAGAAGTTCTTC.

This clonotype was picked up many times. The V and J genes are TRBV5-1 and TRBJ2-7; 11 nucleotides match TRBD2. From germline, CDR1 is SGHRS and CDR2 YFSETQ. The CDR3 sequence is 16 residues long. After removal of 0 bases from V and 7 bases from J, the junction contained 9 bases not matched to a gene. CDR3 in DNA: TGCGCCAGCAGCTTGGAGTTGGCTAGCGGGAGGTGGGAGCAGTACTTC. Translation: CASSLELASGRWEQYF.

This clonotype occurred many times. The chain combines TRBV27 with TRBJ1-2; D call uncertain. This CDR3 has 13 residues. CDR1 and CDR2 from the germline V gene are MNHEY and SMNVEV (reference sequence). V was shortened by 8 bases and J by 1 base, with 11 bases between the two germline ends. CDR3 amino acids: CASYFRSNYGYTF. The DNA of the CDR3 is TGTGCCAGCTATTTCAGGAGTAACTATGGCTACACCTTC.

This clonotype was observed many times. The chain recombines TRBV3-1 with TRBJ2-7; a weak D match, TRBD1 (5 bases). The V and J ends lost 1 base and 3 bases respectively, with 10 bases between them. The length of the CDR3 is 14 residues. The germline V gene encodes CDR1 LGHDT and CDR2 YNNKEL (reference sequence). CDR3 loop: CASSQVTGDYEQYF. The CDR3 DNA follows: TGTGCCAGCAGCCAAGTCACAGGAGACTACGAGCAGTACTTC.

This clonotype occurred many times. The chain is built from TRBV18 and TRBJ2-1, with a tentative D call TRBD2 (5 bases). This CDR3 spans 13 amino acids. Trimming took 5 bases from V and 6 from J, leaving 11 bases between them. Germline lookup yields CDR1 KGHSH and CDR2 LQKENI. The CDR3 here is CASSSDFVNEQFF. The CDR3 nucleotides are TGTGCCAGCTCATCGGACTTCGTCAATGAGCAGTTCTTC.

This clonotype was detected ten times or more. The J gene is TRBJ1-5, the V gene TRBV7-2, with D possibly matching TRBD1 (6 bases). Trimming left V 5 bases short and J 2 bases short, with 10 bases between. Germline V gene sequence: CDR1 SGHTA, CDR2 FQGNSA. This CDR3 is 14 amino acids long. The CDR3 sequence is CASSLQGGNQPQHF. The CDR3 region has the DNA TGTGCCAGCAGCCTACAGGGCGGCAATCAGCCCCAGCATTTT.

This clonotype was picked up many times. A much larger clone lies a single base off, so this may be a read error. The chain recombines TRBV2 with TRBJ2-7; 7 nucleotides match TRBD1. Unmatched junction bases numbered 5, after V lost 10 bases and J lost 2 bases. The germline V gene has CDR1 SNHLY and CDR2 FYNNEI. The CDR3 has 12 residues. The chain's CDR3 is CANGDSTYEQYF. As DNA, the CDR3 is TGTGCCAACGGGGACAGCACCTACGAGCAGTACTTC.

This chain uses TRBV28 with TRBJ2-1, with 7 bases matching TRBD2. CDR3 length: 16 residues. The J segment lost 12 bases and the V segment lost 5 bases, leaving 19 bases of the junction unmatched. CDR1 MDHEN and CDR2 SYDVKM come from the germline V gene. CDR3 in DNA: TGTGCCAGCAGTCCCCTGTGGACTGAATGGGGGGGTGGGCAGTTCTTC. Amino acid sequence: CASSPLWTEWGGGQFF.